This T cell receptor (beta chain) was sequenced for a study of T cells in Graves' hyperthyroidism and ophthalmopathy. At least ten counts were recorded for this clonotype. Ophthalmopathy patients all had a Clinical Activity Score of at least 3, a NOSPECS grade of at least 4 and disease under 3 months old. Lactation, pregnancy, other autoimmune disease or uncontrolled infection led to exclusion of patients. The source of the PBMCs was less than 12 ml of fresh peripheral blood. Trimming took 7 bases from V and 2 from J; bases not matched to a gene: 9. Germline V gene lookup returns CDR1 SGHAT and CDR2 FQDESV (reference sequence). The CDR3 runs to 15 residues. From RNA transcripts, TCR beta CDR3 regions were amplified. In the first-round RT-PCR of the TCR CDR3, the HTBI primer set was used. TCRdb redid the calling of the multiplex PCR reads with MiXCR, one entry per CDR3 protein. The table has 300,000 to 400,000 distinct CDR3 sequences, around a sixth seen once; the top ten hold over 35%.

The sample comprised blood. J is TRBJ2-3 and V is TRBV11-1, with TRBD1 identical over 7 bases. The clonotype was recovered from a young man with Graves' ophthalmopathy. As DNA, the CDR3 is TGTGCCAGCACCTGGGGACAGCCCTTCACAGATACGCAGTATTTT. Encoded protein: CASTWGQPFTDTQYF.